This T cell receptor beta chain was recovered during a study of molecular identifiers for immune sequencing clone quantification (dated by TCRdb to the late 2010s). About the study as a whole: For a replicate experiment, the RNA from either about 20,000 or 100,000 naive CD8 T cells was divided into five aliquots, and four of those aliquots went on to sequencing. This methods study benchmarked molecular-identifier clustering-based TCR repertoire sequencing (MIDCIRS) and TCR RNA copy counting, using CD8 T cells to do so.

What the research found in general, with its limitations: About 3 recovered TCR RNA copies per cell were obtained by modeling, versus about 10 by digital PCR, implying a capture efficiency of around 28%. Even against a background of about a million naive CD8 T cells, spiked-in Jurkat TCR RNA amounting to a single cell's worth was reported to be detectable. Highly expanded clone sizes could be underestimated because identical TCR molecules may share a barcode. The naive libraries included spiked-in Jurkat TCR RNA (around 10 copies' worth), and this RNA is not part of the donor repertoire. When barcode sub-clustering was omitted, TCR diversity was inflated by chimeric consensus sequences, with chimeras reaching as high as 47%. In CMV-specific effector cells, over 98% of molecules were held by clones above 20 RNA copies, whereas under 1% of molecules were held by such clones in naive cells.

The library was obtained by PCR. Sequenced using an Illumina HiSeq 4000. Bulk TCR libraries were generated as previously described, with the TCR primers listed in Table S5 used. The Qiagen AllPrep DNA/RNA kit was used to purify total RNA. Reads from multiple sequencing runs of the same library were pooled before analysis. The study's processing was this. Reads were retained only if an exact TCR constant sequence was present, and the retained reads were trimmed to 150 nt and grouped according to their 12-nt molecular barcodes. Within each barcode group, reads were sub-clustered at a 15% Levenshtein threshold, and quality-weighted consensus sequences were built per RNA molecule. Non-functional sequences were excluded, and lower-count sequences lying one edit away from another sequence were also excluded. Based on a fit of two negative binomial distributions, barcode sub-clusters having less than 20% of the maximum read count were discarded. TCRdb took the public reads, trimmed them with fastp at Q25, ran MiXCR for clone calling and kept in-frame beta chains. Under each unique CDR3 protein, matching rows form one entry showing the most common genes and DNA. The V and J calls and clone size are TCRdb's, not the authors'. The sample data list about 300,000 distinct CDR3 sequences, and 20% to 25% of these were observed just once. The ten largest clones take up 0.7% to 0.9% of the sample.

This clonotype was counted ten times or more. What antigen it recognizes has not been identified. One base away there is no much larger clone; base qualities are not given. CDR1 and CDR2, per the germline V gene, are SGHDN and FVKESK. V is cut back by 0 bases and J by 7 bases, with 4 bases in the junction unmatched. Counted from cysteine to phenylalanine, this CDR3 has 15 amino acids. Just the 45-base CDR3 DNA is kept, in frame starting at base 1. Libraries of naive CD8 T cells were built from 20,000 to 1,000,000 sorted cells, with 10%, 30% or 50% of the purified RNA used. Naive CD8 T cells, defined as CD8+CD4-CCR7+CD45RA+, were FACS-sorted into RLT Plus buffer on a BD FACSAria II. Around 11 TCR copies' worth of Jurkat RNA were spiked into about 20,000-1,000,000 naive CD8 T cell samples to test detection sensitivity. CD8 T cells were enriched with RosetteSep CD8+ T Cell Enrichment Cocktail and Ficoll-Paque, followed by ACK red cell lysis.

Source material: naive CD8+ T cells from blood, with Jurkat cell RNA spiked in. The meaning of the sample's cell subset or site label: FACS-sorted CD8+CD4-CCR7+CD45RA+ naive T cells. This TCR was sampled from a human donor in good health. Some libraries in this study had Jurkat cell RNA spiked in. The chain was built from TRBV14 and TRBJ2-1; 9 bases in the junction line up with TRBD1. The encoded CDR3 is CASSQDHRGLNEQFF. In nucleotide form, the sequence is TGTGCCAGCAGCCAAGACCACAGGGGGCTGAATGAGCAGTTCTTC.